This T cell receptor (beta chain) derives from a study of radiotherapy plus CTLA-4 blockade in lung cancer. Study-wide background: An objective response was seen in about 18% of patients, and disease control in 25% to 40%. Findings and caveats of the study: The best prediction of response reportedly came from early blood T cell clone dynamics, with interferon-beta. Once radiotherapy plus ipilimumab had been given, TCR clones derived from tumor expanded in blood.

Germline trimming cut 3 bases from V and 14 bases from J; bases unmatched to any gene: 9. The CDR3 consists of 11 residues. Germline CDR1 reads DFQATT; CDR2 reads SNEGSKA (reference sequence). Some clones are missing from TCRdb's copy, which holds only in-frame ones; the method was immunoSEQ multiplex PCR. The sample includes about 98,000 clones, roughly 88% of them seen just once. To note about this clone: Its specificity is unknown.

The starting material was peripheral blood, obtained from a patient treated with radiotherapy plus ipilimumab. The chain links TRBV20-1 to TRBJ1-2; 7 nucleotides align to TRBD1. This TCR was sampled from a human donor with non-small cell lung cancer that progressed on radiotherapy plus ipilimumab. CDR3 in DNA: TGCAGTGCTAGTGAACAGGGGCTGGGGACCTTC. Translated: CSASEQGLGTF.